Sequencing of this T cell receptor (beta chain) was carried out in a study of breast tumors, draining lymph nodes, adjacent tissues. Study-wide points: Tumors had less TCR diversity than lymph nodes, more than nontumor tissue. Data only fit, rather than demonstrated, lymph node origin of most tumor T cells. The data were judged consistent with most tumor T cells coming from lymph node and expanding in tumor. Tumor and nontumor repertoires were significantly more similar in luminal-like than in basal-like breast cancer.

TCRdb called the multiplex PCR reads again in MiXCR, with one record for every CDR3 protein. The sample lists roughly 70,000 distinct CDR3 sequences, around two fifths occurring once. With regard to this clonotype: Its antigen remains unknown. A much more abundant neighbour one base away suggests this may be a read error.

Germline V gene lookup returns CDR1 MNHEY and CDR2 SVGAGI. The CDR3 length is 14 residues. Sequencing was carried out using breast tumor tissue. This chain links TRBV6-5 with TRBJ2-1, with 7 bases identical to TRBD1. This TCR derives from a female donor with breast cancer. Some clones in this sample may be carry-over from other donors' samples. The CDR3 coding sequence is TGTGCCAACAGTTACGTTCCAGGGGGCAATGAGCAGTTCTTC. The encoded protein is CANSYVPGGNEQFF.